The rows below give T cell receptor beta chains drawn from one sample of a study of regulatory T cells in long-lasting Graves disease. TCRdb called the multiplex PCR reads again in MiXCR, with one record for every CDR3 protein. In the table there are about 560,000 distinct CDR3 sequences, 16% of which are singletons. This sample also belongs to another study, concerning T cells in Graves' hyperthyroidism and ophthalmopathy.

Here the sequenced sample was peripheral blood mononuclear cells (PBMCs), taken at new diagnosis, from a patient treated with antithyroid drugs. Source of these receptors: a man between 18 and 35 years old with Graves disease. Each CDR3 is given with its conserved first and last residue. Each record gives: J gene, D gene, V gene, clone size, CDR3 DNA, CDR3 protein. A D gene is named only where the DNA matches it firmly. Expanded clones get a size class; other rows say once, few or many, or leave the size out.

j_call: TRBJ2-1
d_call: .
v_call: TRBV6-2/TRBV6-3
clone_size: few
cdr3_nt: TGTGCCAGCAGTTACGGGGGCCCACAGAATGAGCAGTTCTTC
cdr3_aa: CASSYGGPQNEQFF

j_call: TRBJ2-2
d_call: .
v_call: TRBV9
clone_size: .
cdr3_nt: TGTGCCAGCAGCACTTATTCGAAACCGACCCCGAACACCGGGGAGCTGTTTTTT
cdr3_aa: CASSTYSKPTPNTGELFF

j_call: TRBJ1-2
d_call: TRBD1
v_call: TRBV29-1
clone_size: .
cdr3_nt: TGCAGCTTTTGGGACAGGGGGCGATCAGGTGGCTACACCTTC
cdr3_aa: CSFWDRGRSGGYTF

j_call: TRBJ2-7
d_call: TRBD2
v_call: TRBV29-1
clone_size: many
cdr3_nt: TGCAGCGTTCGATATCGGACTAGCGGAGCCTACGAGCAGTACTTC
cdr3_aa: CSVRYRTSGAYEQYF

j_call: TRBJ1-5
d_call: .
v_call: TRBV19
clone_size: .
cdr3_nt: TGTGCCAGTACCTCTCATGGGGGGATTATCAATCAGCCCCAGCATTTT
cdr3_aa: CASTSHGGIINQPQHF

j_call: TRBJ2-1
d_call: .
v_call: TRBV5-6
clone_size: few
cdr3_nt: TGTGCCAGCAGCTTGAGGTTAAATGAGCAGTTCTTC
cdr3_aa: CASSLRLNEQFF

j_call: TRBJ2-1
d_call: TRBD1
v_call: TRBV2
clone_size: many
cdr3_nt: TGTGCCAGAGGAACTGGGACAGCCAATGAGCAGTTCTTC
cdr3_aa: CARGTGTANEQFF

j_call: TRBJ2-3
d_call: .
v_call: TRBV3-1
clone_size: few
cdr3_nt: TGTGCCAGCAGCCCCCCGGGACTCAACACAGATACGCAGTATTTT
cdr3_aa: CASSPPGLNTDTQYF

j_call: TRBJ2-5
d_call: .
v_call: TRBV6-2/TRBV6-3
clone_size: many
cdr3_nt: TGTGCCAGCAGTTACTCAGGGGGGGCCGGGGAGACCCAGTACTTC
cdr3_aa: CASSYSGGAGETQYF

j_call: TRBJ2-7
d_call: TRBD2
v_call: TRBV13
clone_size: few
cdr3_nt: TGTGCCGGAAGAATCGAGCTCGGACTAGCGATCTACGAGCAGTACTTC
cdr3_aa: CAGRIELGLAIYEQYF

j_call: TRBJ2-1
d_call: TRBD2
v_call: TRBV12-3/TRBV12-4
clone_size: many
cdr3_nt: TGTGCCAGCAGCCCCGGACTAGCGGCGGTAAATGAGCAGTTCTTC
cdr3_aa: CASSPGLAAVNEQFF

j_call: TRBJ1-1
d_call: TRBD1
v_call: TRBV12-3/TRBV12-4
clone_size: many
cdr3_nt: TGTGCCAGCAGTCCCGGGGGGGACAGTCTCAAAGCTTTCTTT
cdr3_aa: CASSPGGDSLKAFF

j_call: TRBJ2-1
d_call: .
v_call: TRBV4-2
clone_size: .
cdr3_nt: TGTGCCAGCAGCCCATCCGTCACTTCCAATGAGCAGTTCTTC
cdr3_aa: CASSPSVTSNEQFF

j_call: TRBJ2-7
d_call: .
v_call: TRBV20-1
clone_size: .
cdr3_nt: TGCAGTGCTAGGCCAGGGGCGAGCTACGAGCAGTACTTC
cdr3_aa: CSARPGASYEQYF

j_call: TRBJ2-7
d_call: TRBD1
v_call: TRBV2
clone_size: many
cdr3_nt: TGTGCCAGCAGGGAGGGGTCAGGGGGCCTGTCCTACGAGCAGTACTTC
cdr3_aa: CASREGSGGLSYEQYF

j_call: TRBJ2-5
d_call: .
v_call: TRBV3-1
clone_size: few
cdr3_nt: TGTGCCAGCAGTCAGGGACTCCGGGAGACCCAGTACTTC
cdr3_aa: CASSQGLRETQYF

j_call: TRBJ1-1
d_call: .
v_call: TRBV18
clone_size: many
cdr3_nt: TGTGCCAGCTCACCAGAGCGGGAGGCTTTCTTT
cdr3_aa: CASSPEREAFF

j_call: TRBJ2-3
d_call: .
v_call: TRBV28
clone_size: many
cdr3_nt: TGTGCCAGCAACCATCCTTTAGCAAGCACAGATACGCAGTATTTT
cdr3_aa: CASNHPLASTDTQYF

j_call: TRBJ2-7
d_call: TRBD2
v_call: TRBV30
clone_size: .
cdr3_nt: TGTGCCTGGAGTGTATGGTCTAGCGGGAGCAACGAGCAGTACTTC
cdr3_aa: CAWSVWSSGSNEQYF

j_call: TRBJ1-2
d_call: .
v_call: TRBV6-1
clone_size: many
cdr3_nt: TGTGCCAGCAGATACAGGGATGGAGCTAACTATGGCTACACCTTC
cdr3_aa: CASRYRDGANYGYTF

j_call: TRBJ1-1
d_call: .
v_call: TRBV2
clone_size: many
cdr3_nt: TGTGCCAGCAGTGAAAGACCTCCGAGCACTGAAGCTTTCTTT
cdr3_aa: CASSERPPSTEAFF

j_call: TRBJ1-2
d_call: .
v_call: TRBV9
clone_size: few
cdr3_nt: TGTGCCAGCAGCGTAGCAAGCCATGGCTACACCTTC
cdr3_aa: CASSVASHGYTF

j_call: TRBJ2-7
d_call: .
v_call: TRBV11-2
clone_size: many
cdr3_nt: TGTGCCAGCAGCTTAGATTTTGACAGACAATACGAGCAGTACTTC
cdr3_aa: CASSLDFDRQYEQYF

j_call: TRBJ2-1
d_call: .
v_call: TRBV10-3
clone_size: .
cdr3_nt: TGTGCCATCAGTGATTCGTCGGCGACTAAATACAATGAGCAGTTCTTC
cdr3_aa: CAISDSSATKYNEQFF

j_call: TRBJ1-4
d_call: .
v_call: TRBV28
clone_size: few
cdr3_nt: TGTGCCAGCAGCCGGACTAATGAAAAACTGTTTTTT
cdr3_aa: CASSRTNEKLFF

j_call: TRBJ2-1
d_call: .
v_call: TRBV28
clone_size: many
cdr3_nt: TGTGCCAGCAGTTTCGTAGGGGGAGGCAATGAGCAGTTCTTC
cdr3_aa: CASSFVGGGNEQFF

j_call: TRBJ2-1
d_call: TRBD2
v_call: TRBV19
clone_size: .
cdr3_nt: TGTGCCAGTAGTATTTGGGGGAGGGGAAACAATGAGCAGTTCTTC
cdr3_aa: CASSIWGRGNNEQFF

j_call: TRBJ2-1
d_call: .
v_call: TRBV27
clone_size: many
cdr3_nt: TGTGCCAGCAGTGGACCCGAAAGCCGGAATGAGCAGTTCTTC
cdr3_aa: CASSGPESRNEQFF

j_call: TRBJ2-7
d_call: TRBD1
v_call: TRBV20-1
clone_size: .
cdr3_nt: TGCAGTGCTTACGAATCCGGGACAGGGCTCTACGAGCAGTACTTC
cdr3_aa: CSAYESGTGLYEQYF

j_call: TRBJ2-1
d_call: TRBD2
v_call: TRBV14
clone_size: .
cdr3_nt: TGTGCCAGCAGCCAATGGACTAGTCAGAATTGGCTTAATGAGCAGTTCTTC
cdr3_aa: CASSQWTSQNWLNEQFF

j_call: TRBJ2-2
d_call: .
v_call: TRBV4-1
clone_size: .
cdr3_nt: TGCGCCAGCAGCCCGGGGCAGGGTAACTTCCTGGACACCGGGGAGCTGTTTTTT
cdr3_aa: CASSPGQGNFLDTGELFF

j_call: TRBJ2-1
d_call: TRBD1
v_call: TRBV5-5
clone_size: .
cdr3_nt: TGTGCCGACACCCTGAGGGGGCTGGGGAATGAGCAGTTCTTC
cdr3_aa: CADTLRGLGNEQFF

j_call: TRBJ2-5
d_call: TRBD2
v_call: TRBV9
clone_size: .
cdr3_nt: TGTGCCAGCAGCGTAGGCGGGACTACGCAAGAGACCCAGTACTTC
cdr3_aa: CASSVGGTTQETQYF

j_call: TRBJ2-6
d_call: .
v_call: TRBV7-9
clone_size: .
cdr3_nt: TGTGCCAGCAGCCTGCTAATCTCTGGGGCCAACGTCCTGACTTTC
cdr3_aa: CASSLLISGANVLTF

j_call: TRBJ2-3
d_call: .
v_call: TRBV27
clone_size: many
cdr3_nt: TGTGCCAGCAGTAAAACGGGGGATCATTGGACAGATACGCAGTATTTT
cdr3_aa: CASSKTGDHWTDTQYF